These T cell receptor beta chains were read from a single sample in a study of CD8 T cells in Susac syndrome. From the immunoSEQ multiplex PCR reads, TCRdb called clonotypes with MiXCR, one entry per CDR3 protein. The data show some 160,000 distinct CDR3 sequences, roughly 95% seen once. Sequencing was carried out using CD8+ T cells from PBMCs. These receptors originate from a human donor with multiple sclerosis. The CDR3 runs from the conserved cysteine through the conserved F or W. D genes are given only for firm matches. A row's size may be missing; if present it is once, few, many or a size class.

cdr3_nt: TGTGCCAGCAGCGTAGGAACTAGCGGGCCCGCCGAGCAGTTCTTC
cdr3_aa: CASSVGTSGPAEQFF
clone_size: NA
d_call: TRBD2
j_call: TRBJ2-1
v_call: TRBV9

cdr3_nt: TGCGCCAGCAGCTGGGGTGACAGAGCCTACGAGCAGTACTTC
cdr3_aa: CASSWGDRAYEQYF
clone_size: NA
d_call: NA
j_call: TRBJ2-7
v_call: TRBV5-1

cdr3_nt: TGTGCCACCCGCACAGGGTTTCAGAATTCACCCCTCCACTTT
cdr3_aa: CATRTGFQNSPLHF
clone_size: NA
d_call: NA
j_call: TRBJ1-6
v_call: TRBV15

cdr3_nt: TGCGCCAGCAGCCAAGCGCCAGCGGGAGGACATGGCAATGAGCAGTTCTTC
cdr3_aa: CASSQAPAGGHGNEQFF
clone_size: NA
d_call: TRBD2
j_call: TRBJ2-1
v_call: TRBV4-1

cdr3_nt: TGTGCCAGCAGTCCAAGAGATCAACCCAGGGGGGAGCTGTTTTTT
cdr3_aa: CASSPRDQPRGELFF
clone_size: NA
d_call: NA
j_call: TRBJ2-2
v_call: TRBV3-1

cdr3_nt: TGTGCCAGCAGCGCCCGGGAGCCCTATGGCTACACCTTC
cdr3_aa: CASSAREPYGYTF
clone_size: NA
d_call: NA
j_call: TRBJ1-2
v_call: TRBV9

cdr3_nt: TGCAGCGCTGGACAGGGGTTTACCGGGGAGCTGTTTTTT
cdr3_aa: CSAGQGFTGELFF
clone_size: NA
d_call: TRBD1
j_call: TRBJ2-2
v_call: TRBV29-1

cdr3_nt: TGTGCCAGCAGTGAACTTTGGACAGGGGACACTGAAGCTTTCTTT
cdr3_aa: CASSELWTGDTEAFF
clone_size: NA
d_call: TRBD1
j_call: TRBJ1-1
v_call: TRBV6-1

cdr3_nt: TGTGCCAGCAGCTATGGGACAATACTTTACAATGAGCAGTTCTTC
cdr3_aa: CASSYGTILYNEQFF
clone_size: NA
d_call: NA
j_call: TRBJ2-1
v_call: TRBV6-5

cdr3_nt: TGTGCCAGCAGTTTAGAAGGGGCAGGGTCCCCAGATACGCAGTATTTT
cdr3_aa: CASSLEGAGSPDTQYF
clone_size: NA
d_call: NA
j_call: TRBJ2-3
v_call: TRBV27

cdr3_nt: TGTGCCAGCAGGCCTACCCTCGGCGGGGGTAGGGAAAATGAGCAGTTCTTC
cdr3_aa: CASRPTLGGGRENEQFF
clone_size: NA
d_call: TRBD2
j_call: TRBJ2-1
v_call: TRBV2

cdr3_nt: TGTGCCAGCAGCAACCTTGGATCTAGCTCCTACAATGAGCAGTTCTTC
cdr3_aa: CASSNLGSSSYNEQFF
clone_size: NA
d_call: NA
j_call: TRBJ2-1
v_call: TRBV13

cdr3_nt: TGCAGCGGGACAGGGGGCATCTACAATGAGCAGTTCTTC
cdr3_aa: CSGTGGIYNEQFF
clone_size: NA
d_call: TRBD1
j_call: TRBJ2-1
v_call: TRBV29-1

cdr3_nt: TGTGCCAGCAGCTTCGGGCGGGAAGATCGCTCCAATGAGCAGTTCTTC
cdr3_aa: CASSFGREDRSNEQFF
clone_size: once
d_call: NA
j_call: TRBJ2-1
v_call: TRBV7-9

cdr3_nt: TGTGCCAGCAGTTCCGCCAAGACCCAGTACTTC
cdr3_aa: CASSSAKTQYF
clone_size: NA
d_call: NA
j_call: TRBJ2-5
v_call: TRBV27

cdr3_nt: TGCGCCAGCAGCTGGACTAGCGGGGACCTCTACGAGCAGTACTTC
cdr3_aa: CASSWTSGDLYEQYF
clone_size: NA
d_call: TRBD2
j_call: TRBJ2-7
v_call: TRBV5-1

cdr3_nt: TGCAGTGCTAGAGATGATGAGCAGTTCTTC
cdr3_aa: CSARDDEQFF
clone_size: NA
d_call: NA
j_call: TRBJ2-1
v_call: TRBV20-1

cdr3_nt: TGTGCCAGCTCGCTAGCGAGGGCCTACAATGAGCAGTTCTTC
cdr3_aa: CASSLARAYNEQFF
clone_size: NA
d_call: NA
j_call: TRBJ2-1
v_call: TRBV27

cdr3_nt: TGCAGTGCAAACAGGGCCAACACTGAAGCTTTCTTT
cdr3_aa: CSANRANTEAFF
clone_size: NA
d_call: NA
j_call: TRBJ1-1
v_call: TRBV20-1

cdr3_nt: TGTGCCAGCAGTGTCTTACAGTTGTACACTGAAGCTTTCTTT
cdr3_aa: CASSVLQLYTEAFF
clone_size: NA
d_call: NA
j_call: TRBJ1-1
v_call: TRBV12-3/TRBV12-4

cdr3_nt: TGCAGTGCTAGGGACCGAGGGGCGGCCTCCTACGAGCAGTACTTC
cdr3_aa: CSARDRGAASYEQYF
clone_size: once
d_call: NA
j_call: TRBJ2-7
v_call: TRBV20-1

cdr3_nt: TGTGCCAGCAGGGTTACTTCAATCCGCACAGATACGCAGTATTTT
cdr3_aa: CASRVTSIRTDTQYF
clone_size: NA
d_call: NA
j_call: TRBJ2-3
v_call: TRBV7-2

cdr3_nt: TGTGCCAGCAGCCCCTCGGGGACAGGGCTCTACGAGCAGTACTTC
cdr3_aa: CASSPSGTGLYEQYF
clone_size: NA
d_call: TRBD1
j_call: TRBJ2-7
v_call: TRBV7-2

cdr3_nt: TGTGCCAGCAGCCCCGGGGATACGCAGTATTTT
cdr3_aa: CASSPGDTQYF
clone_size: NA
d_call: NA
j_call: TRBJ2-3
v_call: TRBV5-6

cdr3_nt: TGTGCCAGCAGTTACGCCGGGGACCGTAGGGAGACCCAGTACTTC
cdr3_aa: CASSYAGDRRETQYF
clone_size: once
d_call: NA
j_call: TRBJ2-5
v_call: TRBV6-2/TRBV6-3

cdr3_nt: TGTGCCAGCAGCCTAGGAGGCACTTTAGGAGAGCAGTACTTC
cdr3_aa: CASSLGGTLGEQYF
clone_size: NA
d_call: NA
j_call: TRBJ2-7
v_call: TRBV11-2

cdr3_nt: TGTGCCAGCAAGAACACCGGGGAGCTGTTTTTT
cdr3_aa: CASKNTGELFF
clone_size: NA
d_call: NA
j_call: TRBJ2-2
v_call: TRBV28

cdr3_nt: TGTGCCAGCACCCCTTCGTACAGGAACACTGAAGCTTTCTTT
cdr3_aa: CASTPSYRNTEAFF
clone_size: NA
d_call: NA
j_call: TRBJ1-1
v_call: TRBV9

cdr3_nt: TGTGCCAGCAGCTTGGTTATGGGACTACCGAGGACCCACAATGAGCAGTTCTTC
cdr3_aa: CASSLVMGLPRTHNEQFF
clone_size: once
d_call: TRBD2
j_call: TRBJ2-1
v_call: TRBV5-4

cdr3_nt: TGTGCCAGCAGCGCCGGTGGGGGTACCCCCTACGAGCAGTACTTC
cdr3_aa: CASSAGGGTPYEQYF
clone_size: NA
d_call: NA
j_call: TRBJ2-7
v_call: TRBV9

cdr3_nt: TGTGCCTGGTCAGGGTTAAACACTGAAGCTTTCTTT
cdr3_aa: CAWSGLNTEAFF
clone_size: NA
d_call: NA
j_call: TRBJ1-1
v_call: TRBV30

cdr3_nt: TGTGCCACCAGTGATCCTACCGGGACTAGCGGGAGGGCCCCCTACAATGAGCAGTTCTTC
cdr3_aa: CATSDPTGTSGRAPYNEQFF
clone_size: NA
d_call: TRBD2
j_call: TRBJ2-1
v_call: TRBV24-1

cdr3_nt: TGTGCCAGCAGCCGGCGGACAGGGGTCTTCGGGGAGCTGTTTTTT
cdr3_aa: CASSRRTGVFGELFF
clone_size: NA
d_call: TRBD1
j_call: TRBJ2-2
v_call: TRBV7-9

cdr3_nt: TGTGCCAGCAGGGAGAAAGGATACGAGCAGTACTTC
cdr3_aa: CASREKGYEQYF
clone_size: NA
d_call: NA
j_call: TRBJ2-7
v_call: TRBV27

cdr3_nt: TGCAGTGCTACAACAGGGTCGACCACTGAAGCTTTCTTT
cdr3_aa: CSATTGSTTEAFF
clone_size: NA
d_call: NA
j_call: TRBJ1-1
v_call: TRBV20-1

cdr3_nt: TGTGCCAGCAGCTCGAGTCCGAGGGCGGAAGGCGGGAGGGTCCAGTACTTC
cdr3_aa: CASSSSPRAEGGRVQYF
clone_size: NA
d_call: TRBD2
j_call: TRBJ2-5
v_call: TRBV7-8

cdr3_nt: TGTGCCAGCAGCCATACGGCAGATACGCAGTATTTT
cdr3_aa: CASSHTADTQYF
clone_size: NA
d_call: NA
j_call: TRBJ2-3
v_call: TRBV7-6

cdr3_nt: TGTGCCAGCAGTCCTGGGCCAACGGAGGCTTTCTTT
cdr3_aa: CASSPGPTEAFF
clone_size: NA
d_call: NA
j_call: TRBJ1-1
v_call: TRBV2

cdr3_nt: TGTGCCAGCAACCTCGACAGGGCCGAGCAGTACTTC
cdr3_aa: CASNLDRAEQYF
clone_size: NA
d_call: TRBD1
j_call: TRBJ2-7
v_call: TRBV5-4

cdr3_nt: TGTGCCAGTAAGGGGGGACTCTCCTACAATGAGCAGTTCTTC
cdr3_aa: CASKGGLSYNEQFF
clone_size: NA
d_call: NA
j_call: TRBJ2-1
v_call: TRBV19

cdr3_nt: TGCAGCGTTGATCCTAGCGGCCAAGAGACCCAGTACTTC
cdr3_aa: CSVDPSGQETQYF
clone_size: NA
d_call: TRBD2
j_call: TRBJ2-5
v_call: TRBV29-1

cdr3_nt: TGTGCCAGCAGCTTAGGGGACAGGGAGTCGGAGACCCAGTACTTC
cdr3_aa: CASSLGDRESETQYF
clone_size: NA
d_call: TRBD1
j_call: TRBJ2-5
v_call: TRBV11-2

cdr3_nt: TGTGCCAGCAGCTCGGGACTAGCGAGCTCCTTGGAGCAGTACTTC
cdr3_aa: CASSSGLASSLEQYF
clone_size: NA
d_call: TRBD2
j_call: TRBJ2-7
v_call: TRBV9

cdr3_nt: TGTGCCAGCAGCGTAGGGTCAGCTAGTCAGCCCCAGCATTTT
cdr3_aa: CASSVGSASQPQHF
clone_size: NA
d_call: NA
j_call: TRBJ1-5
v_call: TRBV9

cdr3_nt: TGCAGCGTCATGGGACAGAACTACGAGCAGTACTTC
cdr3_aa: CSVMGQNYEQYF
clone_size: NA
d_call: TRBD1
j_call: TRBJ2-7
v_call: TRBV29-1

cdr3_nt: TGCAGCGTTGAGTCAGGGGGCGCGTATGGCTACACCTTC
cdr3_aa: CSVESGGAYGYTF
clone_size: NA
d_call: TRBD1
j_call: TRBJ1-2
v_call: TRBV29-1

cdr3_nt: TGTGCCACCAGTTCAAAGACAGGGGAAGATACGCAGTATTTT
cdr3_aa: CATSSKTGEDTQYF
clone_size: NA
d_call: TRBD1
j_call: TRBJ2-3
v_call: TRBV24-1

cdr3_nt: TGTGCCAGCAGCTTACTCAACCAAGTTACGCAGTATTTT
cdr3_aa: CASSLLNQVTQYF
clone_size: NA
d_call: NA
j_call: TRBJ2-3
v_call: TRBV11-2